The 21 T cell receptor beta chains presented below share a single source sample, sequenced in a study of response to subunit inactivated influenza vaccine. TCRdb itself ran the RT-PCR reads through MiXCR, one entry per CDR3 protein. The data contain a few hundred thousand distinct CDR3 sequences, about 11% of them seen just once; the ten biggest clones take up approximately 9.9%. These same data were also listed under a study on T cells expressing NK-cell markers. That report notes: The cDNA for TCR beta came from 5'RACE template switching with UMIs.

The input for sequencing was PBMCs from blood, taken on the day of vaccination. These receptors originate from a man between 45 and 60 years old who received an inactivated influenza vaccine.

This clonotype was seen repeatedly, ten times or more. The DNA of the CDR3 is TGCAGCTCGAAAGAGAACACTGAAGCTTTCTTT. Residues: CSSKENTEAFF. This chain joins TRBV29-1 and TRBJ1-1, with D uncertain. The CDR3 consists of 11 residues. The germline V gene encodes CDR1 SQVTM and CDR2 ANQGSEA. Trimming took 8 bases from V and 1 from J, leaving 8 bases between them.

The V gene is TRBV7-6, the J gene TRBJ2-1, with 13 bases lining up with TRBD2. Germline loops: CDR1 SGHVS, CDR2 FNYEAQ. This CDR3 is built from 15 residues. V gave up 5 bases and J gave up 9 bases; unmatched junction bases: 7. For the CDR3, the DNA is TGTGCCAGCAGCAAAACTAGCGGGGGGGCCGGTGAGCAGTTCTTC. Protein sequence: CASSKTSGGAGEQFF.

This chain links TRBV25-1 with TRBJ1-1, with unresolved D. Germline V gives CDR1 MGHDK, CDR2 SYGVNS. V dropped 1 base and J dropped 9 bases, with 6 bases sitting between them. The CDR3 spans 11 residues. The CDR3 region is CASSESTKAFF. DNA of the CDR3: TGTGCCAGCAGTGAATCTACTAAAGCTTTCTTT.

The V call is TRBV15, the J call TRBJ2-1; 7 bases match TRBD2. Germline trimming cut 1 base from V and 8 bases from J; bases unmatched to any gene: 2. The germline CDR1 and CDR2 sequences are LNHNV and YYDKDF (reference sequence). This CDR3 contains 13 residues. The CDR3 DNA follows: TGTGCCACCAGCAGAGGACTAGCTGATGAGCAGTTCTTC. This sequence encodes CATSRGLADEQFF. The full variable domain, with the rest looked up from reference TRBV15 and TRBJ2-1, is DAMVIQNPRYQVTQFGKPVTLSCSQTLNHNVMYWYQQKSSQAPKLLFHYYDKDFNNEADTPDNFQSRRPNTSFCFLDIRSPGLGDTAMYLCATSRGLADEQFFGPGTRLTVL.

This clonotype was seen only a few times. The chain links TRBV5-6 to TRBJ2-7; 9 bases align to TRBD1. With V trimmed by 4 bases and J by 3 bases, 8 bases remained unmatched. Looked up from germline, CDR1 is SGHDT and CDR2 is YYEEEE. The CDR3 is 15 residues long. In DNA form, the CDR3 reads TGTGCCAGCAGCCAGACAGGGGGAGTTAGCTACGAGCAGTACTTC. Residues: CASSQTGGVSYEQYF.

The rearrangement uses TRBV5-1 and TRBJ2-7; TRBD1 agrees at 9 bases. J gave up 2 bases and V 1 base, and 4 bases lay outside the gene matches. CDR3 length equals 15 residues. Germline V lookup: CDR1 SGHRS, CDR2 YFSETQ. For the CDR3, the DNA is TGCGCCAGCAGCTTGCGGGGACAGGGACCCTACGAGCAGTACTTC. The encoded protein is CASSLRGQGPYEQYF.

The V gene is TRBV20-1, the J gene TRBJ1-1, with D uncertain. V was trimmed by 2 bases and J by 5 bases, leaving 15 bases between them. The CDR3 covers 14 residues. The germline CDR1 and CDR2 sequences are DFQATT and SNEGSKA (reference sequence). The DNA for the CDR3 is TGCAGTGCTAGATCCCCCGGGGATTGGACTGAAGCTTTCTTT. Amino acids: CSARSPGDWTEAFF.

The chain has TRBV5-1 and TRBJ2-3, with TRBD1 matching over 11 bases. Germline V lookup: CDR1 SGHRS, CDR2 YFSETQ. The CDR3 runs 17 residues. The ends lost 1 base at V and 4 bases at J; junction bases unmatched: 8. CDR3 loop: CASSLQPGQGGADTQYF. The CDR3, as DNA: TGCGCCAGCAGCTTGCAACCGGGACAGGGGGGCGCAGATACGCAGTATTTT.

This clonotype was counted between two and nine times. The chain links TRBV6-2 or TRBV6-3 to TRBJ2-1; D is perhaps TRBD1 or TRBD2 (6 bases each). In germline, CDR1 is MNHEY, CDR2 SVGEGT. With 4 bases removed from V and 2 bases from J, the gap between germline ends came to 9 bases. CDR3 length: 14 residues. CDR3 region: CASSWGATYNEQFF. In nucleotides, the CDR3 is TGTGCCAGCAGTTGGGGGGCGACCTACAATGAGCAGTTCTTC.

The CDR3 reads CASSPEAGVGANVLTF. The CDR3 nucleotides read TGCGCCAGCAGTCCGGAGGCGGGGGTTGGGGCCAACGTCCTGACTTTC. This chain links TRBV4-3 with TRBJ2-6; 7 nucleotides agree with TRBD2. Germline CDR1 and CDR2: LGHNA and YSLEER. The J segment lost 3 bases and the V segment lost 6 bases, leaving 8 bases of the junction unmatched. The length of the CDR3 is 16 residues.

The chain links TRBV9 to TRBJ2-5; D not certain. Germline V gives CDR1 SGDLS, CDR2 YYNGEE. Trimming left V 2 bases short and J 1 base short, with 6 bases between. The CDR3 has 13 amino acids. This CDR3 is CASSVGFQETQYF. The CDR3, as DNA: TGTGCCAGCAGCGTGGGGTTCCAAGAGACCCAGTACTTC. Based on the CDR3 plus reference TRBV9 and TRBJ2-5, the full variable domain is DSGVTQTPKHLITATGQRVTLRCSPRSGDLSVYWYQQSLDQGLQFLIQYYNGEERAKGNILERFSAQQFPDLHSELNLSSLELGDSALYFCASSVGFQETQYFGPGTRLLVL.

This clonotype occurred many times. The gene calls are TRBV9 and TRBJ2-1; 9 nucleotides line up with TRBD2. The length of the CDR3 is 15 residues. After removal of 4 bases from V and 5 bases from J, the junction contained 7 bases not matched to a gene. Germline V gene sequence: CDR1 SGDLS, CDR2 YYNGEE. The CDR3 region has the DNA TGTGCCAGCAGCCCGGGACTAGCAAGTAACAATGAGCAGTTCTTC. It is translated as CASSPGLASNNEQFF.

The gene calls are TRBV9 and TRBJ2-3, with 10 bases matching TRBD2. With V trimmed by 5 bases and J by 2 bases, 5 bases remained unmatched. Germline V lookup: CDR1 SGDLS, CDR2 YYNGEE. This CDR3 spans 15 amino acids. CDR3: CASSNSGGITDTQYF. The CDR3 DNA reads TGTGCCAGCAGTAATAGCGGGGGGATCACAGATACGCAGTATTTT. The full variable domain, completed using reference TRBV9 and TRBJ2-3, is DSGVTQTPKHLITATGQRVTLRCSPRSGDLSVYWYQQSLDQGLQFLIQYYNGEERAKGNILERFSAQQFPDLHSELNLSSLELGDSALYFCASSNSGGITDTQYFGPGTRLTVL.

The chain carries TRBV20-1 and TRBJ2-3, with 14 bases matching TRBD2. CDR3 length equals 16 residues. The V segment lost 0 bases and the J segment 2 bases; nucleotides outside the gene matches: 1. Looked up from germline, CDR1 is DFQATT and CDR2 is SNEGSKA (reference sequence). The CDR3 reads CSAREGLAGATDTQYF. CDR3 bases: TGCAGTGCTAGAGAGGGACTAGCGGGAGCCACAGATACGCAGTATTTT.

The chain couples TRBV7-2 to TRBJ2-2; the D is unclear. Trimming pared 4 bases from V and 2 bases from J, leaving 8 bases between. The CDR3 totals 14 residues. Germline-derived CDR1 and CDR2 are SGHTA and FQGNSA. In DNA, the CDR3 is TGTGCCAGCAGCTGTGACCAAAACACCGGGGAGCTGTTTTTT. This gives the protein CASSCDQNTGELFF.

This clonotype was seen many times. The V gene is TRBV7-2, the J gene TRBJ2-1, with 16 bases aligning to TRBD2. Germline-derived CDR1 and CDR2 are SGHTA and FQGNSA. CDR3 length equals 22 residues. The V gene end was trimmed by 3 bases and the J gene end by 2 bases; junction bases not matched to a gene: 16. The CDR3: CASSFPVTGTSGGASPYNEQFF. Written as DNA, the CDR3 is TGTGCCAGCAGCTTCCCTGTAACCGGGACTAGCGGGGGGGCCTCCCCCTACAATGAGCAGTTCTTC. Filled out from reference TRBV7-2 and TRBJ2-1, the complete variable domain reads GAGVSQSPSNKVTEKGKDVELRCDPISGHTALYWYRQSLGQGLEFLIYFQGNSAPDKSGLPSDRFSAERTGGSVSTLTIQRTQQEDSAVYLCASSFPVTGTSGGASPYNEQFFGPGTRLTVL.

DNA for the CDR3: TGTGCCAGCAGTTTACTCGGACAGACAGCTTTCTTT. Translating gives CASSLLGQTAFF. The chain recombines TRBV12-3 or TRBV12-4 with TRBJ1-1; TRBD1 is a possible D gene (6 bases). Deletions cut 2 bases from V and 10 bases from J, with 11 bases between. This CDR3 contains 12 residues.

The chain uses TRBV6-5 and TRBJ2-2, with D possibly TRBD2 on 5 matching bases. V dropped 2 bases and J dropped 4 bases, with 17 bases sitting between them. CDR3 length equals 17 residues. Germline V CDR1 and CDR2: MNHEY, SVGAGI. The chain's CDR3 is CASSYQSHGIGTGELFF. The CDR3 DNA is TGTGCCAGCAGTTACCAATCGCACGGGATAGGCACCGGGGAGCTGTTTTTT.

This chain uses TRBV4-3 with TRBJ1-2; TRBD1 is a possible D gene (6 bases). There are 12 residues in the CDR3. Trimming took 1 base from V and 8 from J, leaving 8 bases between them. The germline CDR1 and CDR2 sequences are LGHNA and YSLEER. The CDR3 loop reads CASSQGDRGYTF. For the CDR3, the DNA is TGCGCCAGCAGCCAAGGAGACAGGGGCTACACCTTC.

This clonotype appeared a few times. The chain combines TRBV27 with TRBJ2-1; 8 bases match TRBD2. The CDR3 spans 15 residues. The germline gives CDR1 MNHEY, CDR2 SMNVEV (reference sequence). V shed 5 bases, J shed 8 bases, and the junction held 11 bases outside the gene matches. CDR3 in amino acids: CASSIEGLALDEQFF. Written as DNA, the CDR3 is TGTGCCAGCAGTATAGAAGGACTAGCTTTGGATGAGCAGTTCTTC.

As DNA, the CDR3 is TGTGCCATCAGTGAGTCGGCAGGGTCGAATGAGCAGTTCTTC. Protein product: CAISESAGSNEQFF. The chain employs TRBV10-3 and TRBJ2-1; maybe TRBD1 (5 bases). Per the germline V gene, CDR1 is ENHRY and CDR2 is SYGVKD. Trimming pared 0 bases from V and 7 bases from J, leaving 10 bases between. The length of the CDR3 is 14 residues.